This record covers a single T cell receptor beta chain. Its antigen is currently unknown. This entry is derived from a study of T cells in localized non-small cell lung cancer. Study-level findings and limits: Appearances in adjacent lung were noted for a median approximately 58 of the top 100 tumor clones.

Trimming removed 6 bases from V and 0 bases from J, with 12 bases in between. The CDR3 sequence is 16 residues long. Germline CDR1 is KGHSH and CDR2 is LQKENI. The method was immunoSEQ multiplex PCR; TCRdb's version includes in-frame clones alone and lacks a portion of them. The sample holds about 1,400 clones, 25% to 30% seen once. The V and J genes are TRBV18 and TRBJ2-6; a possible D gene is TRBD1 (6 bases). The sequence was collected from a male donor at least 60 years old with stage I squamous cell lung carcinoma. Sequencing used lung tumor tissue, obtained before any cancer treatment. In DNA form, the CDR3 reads TGTGCCAGCTCCCCGGACAGCGCCTCTGGGGCCAACGTCCTGACTTTC. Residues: CASSPDSASGANVLTF.